Listed below are T cell receptor beta chains from one sample, sequenced in a study of graft-versus-host responses after intestinal transplantation. Assay: immunoSEQ multiplex PCR; the TCRdb copy retains only in-frame clones and omits some. In the table there are about 14,000 clones, 35% of which are singletons. The specimen comprised alloreactive CD8+ T cells from a mixed lymphocyte reaction culture, sampled before intestinal transplant. The source is a human patient who received an intestinal transplant. CDR3s include the opening cysteine and the closing phenylalanine or tryptophan. D genes are given only for firm matches. Not all rows give a size; the values are once, few, many and, for expanded clones, a class.

-,TRBJ2-1,TRBV11-2,-,TGTGCCAGCGGCGCGCCCTTTGCGAGGAATGAGCAGTTCTTC,CASGAPFARNEQFF
-,TRBJ2-1,TRBV15,-,TGTGCCACCAGCAGATCCCCAGGTCGCCTTCCGGACAATGAGCAGTTCTTC,CATSRSPGRLPDNEQFF
TRBD2,TRBJ2-3,TRBV5-8,-,TGTGCCAGCAGCCTAGGGCGGGGGGATACGCAGTATTTT,CASSLGRGDTQYF
-,TRBJ2-7,TRBV29-1,once,TGCAGCGTTCTGTTGGGCCCCTACGAGCAGTACTTC,CSVLLGPYEQYF
-,TRBJ2-7,TRBV5-1,-,TGCGCCAGCAGCTTGGTCACTAACTCCTACGAGCAGTACTTC,CASSLVTNSYEQYF
TRBD1,TRBJ2-7,TRBV7-9,-,TGTGCCAGCAGCCGCGACAGGGTAGAAGAGCAGTACTTC,CASSRDRVEEQYF
-,TRBJ1-2,TRBV7-9,-,TGTGCCAGCAGCTTGCTAGGGAGTGGAGACTACACCTTC,CASSLLGSGDYTF
TRBD1,TRBJ1-6,TRBV5-4,-,TGTGCCAGCAGCTTGACAGGGGTTATTAATTCACCCCTCCACTTT,CASSLTGVINSPLHF
TRBD1,TRBJ1-4,TRBV7-9,-,TGTGCCAGCAGCTCTCCAGGGGGCGCGGTGGGCGCAACTAATGAAAAACTGTTTTTT,CASSSPGGAVGATNEKLFF
-,TRBJ2-6,TRBV30,-,TGTGCCTGGAATACCGGGACTGGGGCCAACGTCCTGACTTTC,CAWNTGTGANVLTF
-,TRBJ2-1,TRBV7-9,-,TGTGCCAGCAGCGCGACTAGGGATGAGCAGTTCTTC,CASSATRDEQFF
-,TRBJ1-2,TRBV6-6,-,TGTGCCAGCAGTTACGGGCAGGGGACTTGGGGCTACACCTTC,CASSYGQGTWGYTF
TRBD2,TRBJ2-1,TRBV14,-,TGTGCCAGCAGCCAAGACCTCGGAGGACTAGCGAAGCATGAGCAGTTCTTC,CASSQDLGGLAKHEQFF
-,TRBJ1-5,TRBV9,once,TGTGCCAGCAGCGTAGGAGGGGACAATCAGCCCCAGCATTTT,CASSVGGDNQPQHF
-,TRBJ1-1,TRBV5-1,medium-sized,TGCGCCAGCAGCTTGACAGGGACTGAAGCTTTCTTT,CASSLTGTEAFF
-,TRBJ2-5,TRBV7-7,-,TGTGCCAGCAGCCCAGGACTAAGAGAGACCCAGTACTTC,CASSPGLRETQYF
-,TRBJ1-2,TRBV5-1,-,TGCGCCAGCAGCCCCCTAGGGGGGGATGGCTACACCTTC,CASSPLGGDGYTF
TRBD1,TRBJ2-7,TRBV5-1,medium-sized,TGCGCCAGCAGCTTGGGACAGGGGGCTGACGAGCAGTACTTC,CASSLGQGADEQYF
-,TRBJ2-3,TRBV2,-,TGTGCCAGCAGTGAGGGGTACCCAGATACGCAGTATTTT,CASSEGYPDTQYF
-,TRBJ1-1,TRBV2,-,TGTGCCAGCACTCCAGCTTTCTTT,CASTPAFF
-,TRBJ2-2,TRBV6-4,-,TGTGCCAGCAGACCCACAGGGAACACCGGGGAGCTGTTTTTT,CASRPTGNTGELFF
-,TRBJ1-1,TRBV27,medium-sized,TGTGCCAGCAGTTTTGGGGGAAACACTGAAGCTTTCTTT,CASSFGGNTEAFF
-,TRBJ1-1,TRBV5-4,-,TGTGCCAGCAGCTTGGATATGAGCCCTGAAGCTTTCTTT,CASSLDMSPEAFF
-,TRBJ1-2,TRBV7-9,once,TGTGCCAGCAGCTCTCGGACGGGGGCTTTGAATGGCTACACCTTC,CASSSRTGALNGYTF
-,TRBJ1-2,TRBV7-9,-,TGTGCCAGCAGCTTAGAAGAGGCTCCTAACTATGGCTACACCTTC,CASSLEEAPNYGYTF
-,TRBJ2-3,TRBV11-1,-,TGTGCCAGCAGCCCCGGCTCGGGGTTCCATATCACAGATACGCAGTATTTT,CASSPGSGFHITDTQYF
TRBD1,TRBJ1-6,TRBV2,medium-sized,TGTGCCAGCAGTGAGTGGGACAGATCACCCCTCCACTTT,CASSEWDRSPLHF
TRBD1,TRBJ2-2,TRBV27,few,TGTGCCAGCAGTTACGGGACAGGGGGTACCGGGGAGCTGTTTTTT,CASSYGTGGTGELFF
-,TRBJ2-7,TRBV4-1,-,TGCGCCAGCAGCCAAGTAGTACCGGGTCACGAGCAGTACTTC,CASSQVVPGHEQYF
TRBD2,TRBJ2-1,TRBV10-1,once,TGCGCCAGCAGTGAGGCTAGCGGGGCAAACTTCAATGAGCAGTTCTTC,CASSEASGANFNEQFF
TRBD1,TRBJ1-2,TRBV7-6,-,TGTGCCAGCAGCCCGGGACAGGGGGCGCAAGGCTACACCTTC,CASSPGQGAQGYTF
TRBD2,TRBJ2-1,TRBV11-2,-,TGTGCCAGCAGCTTAGCAGCCGGGACTAGCGGGGGGTATGAGCAGTTCTTC,CASSLAAGTSGGYEQFF
TRBD1,TRBJ1-1,TRBV29-1,few,TGCAGCGTTCTAGGGACAGCAAACACTGAAGCTTTCTTT,CSVLGTANTEAFF
TRBD2,TRBJ2-5,TRBV6-1,few,TGTGCCAGCAGTGGGAGGCGGGGGGCACTAATGTTGAAGACCCAGTACTTC,CASSGRRGALMLKTQYF
-,TRBJ2-5,TRBV4-1,few,TGCGCCAGCAGCCAAGTCGGAGAGGGCAGCGCTCAAGAGACCCAGTACTTC,CASSQVGEGSAQETQYF
TRBD1,TRBJ2-6,TRBV7-9,-,TGTGCCAGCAGCGCAACCCGGGACAGGGAAACTGGGGCCAACGTCCTGACTTTC,CASSATRDRETGANVLTF
-,TRBJ1-1,TRBV5-1,-,TGCGCCAGCAGCCTAATCACAGTGACCCCAACTGAAGCTTTCTTT,CASSLITVTPTEAFF
-,TRBJ2-1,TRBV11-2,-,TGTGCCAGCAGCTTAGTGCTCACGAACAATGAGCAGTTCTTC,CASSLVLTNNEQFF
-,TRBJ2-5,TRBV7-8,-,TGTGCCAGCAGCTTAGGGGCTGGACCTGAGGCCCAAGAGACCCAGTACTTC,CASSLGAGPEAQETQYF
TRBD2,TRBJ2-5,TRBV11-3,few,TGTGCCAGCAGCCCTCGAGGCGCTAGCGGGGACCAAGAGACCCAGTACTTC,CASSPRGASGDQETQYF
-,TRBJ1-6,TRBV16,-,TGTGCCAGCAGCCAAGCCAGTAATAATTCACCCCTCCACTTT,CASSQASNNSPLHF
TRBD1,TRBJ1-6,TRBV27,-,TGTGCCAGCAGTTTAGGGACAGTTTATAATTCACCCCTCCACTTT,CASSLGTVYNSPLHF
-,TRBJ1-1,TRBV6-1,-,TGTGCCAGCAGTGAACCTTTTTGGGTGAACACTGAAGCTTTCTTT,CASSEPFWVNTEAFF
-,TRBJ1-4,TRBV29-1,-,TGCAGCGTTGATTCCGGGCTTAGTGAAAAACTGTTTTTT,CSVDSGLSEKLFF
-,TRBJ2-7,TRBV27,-,TGTGCCAGCAGTAGCGACTCCTACGAGCAGTACTTC,CASSSDSYEQYF
TRBD1,TRBJ2-1,TRBV4-1,few,TGCGCCAGCAGCCAGTCAACAGGGGATGAGCAGTTCTTC,CASSQSTGDEQFF
TRBD2,TRBJ2-5,TRBV7-3,-,TGTGCCAGCAGCCCCGGACTAGTTAAGGATGAGACCCAGTACTTC,CASSPGLVKDETQYF
-,TRBJ1-1,TRBV11-2,few,TGTGCCAGCAGCTTAGGACAGTCTGGGAACACTGAAGCTTTCTTT,CASSLGQSGNTEAFF